Shown below are 27 T cell receptor beta chains from a single sample sequenced in a study of blood T cell repertoires in COVID-19. Data came from immunoSEQ multiplex PCR; TCRdb stores just in-frame clones and leaves some out. In the table there are hundreds of thousands of clones, around nine tenths of which are singletons. The sequencing sample was made of PBMCs or T cells enriched from blood (not recorded which). These receptors came from a woman aged 45-60 years who had recovered from COVID-19.

This clone turned up a few times. The chain recombines TRBV6-5 with TRBJ1-2; 12 nucleotides agree with TRBD1. The CDR3 covers 16 residues. Unmatched junction bases numbered 8, after V lost 2 bases and J lost 7 bases. CDR1 and CDR2 (germline): MNHEY, SVGAGI. The CDR3 nucleotides are TGTGCCAGCAGTTACCACCGGGACAGGGGGCGCCGTGGCTACACCTTC. It codes for CASSYHRDRGRRGYTF.

V gene TRBV4-3 combines with J gene TRBJ2-2; unclear D gene. V was pared by 4 bases and J by 6 bases, with 9 bases between. Germline V gene data show CDR1 as LGHNA and CDR2 as YSLEER. The CDR3 contains 13 residues. The CDR3: CASSPQVPGELFF. In nucleotides, the CDR3 is TGCGCCAGCAGCCCACAAGTTCCCGGGGAGCTGTTTTTT.

The genes are TRBV5-5 and TRBJ1-4; TRBD1 matches at 11 bases. This CDR3 has 14 amino acids. With 2 bases clipped from V and 8 bases from J, the junction kept 2 bases outside the gene matches. Per germline, CDR1 SGHKS and CDR2 YYEKEE (reference sequence). CDR3 sequence: CASSLGTGGEKLFF. CDR3 sequence (DNA): TGTGCCAGCAGCTTAGGGACAGGGGGAGAAAAACTGTTTTTT. Supplemented by reference TRBV5-5 and TRBJ1-4, the full variable domain reads DAGVTQSPTHLIKTRGQQVTLRCSPISGHKSVSWYQQVLGQGPQFIFQYYEKEERGRGNFPDRFSARQFPNYSSELNVNALLLGDSALYLCASSLGTGGEKLFFGSGTQLSVL.

The chain uses TRBV5-1 and TRBJ2-3; 7 nucleotides agree with TRBD1. The CDR3 has 15 residues. Germline V CDR1 and CDR2: SGHRS, YFSETQ. With 3 bases clipped from V and 2 bases from J, the junction kept 6 bases outside the gene matches. The CDR3 reads CASSYQGQITDTQYF. CDR3 in DNA: TGCGCCAGCAGCTACCAGGGACAGATCACAGATACGCAGTATTTT.

This sequence joins TRBV6-1 and TRBJ1-2; perhaps TRBD1 as D (6 bases). The CDR3 loop spans 15 amino acids. Looked up from germline, CDR1 is MNHNS and CDR2 is SASEGT. Trimming shortened V by 3 bases and J by 5 bases, and 16 bases separated the two germline ends. CDR3 loop: CASSDRAGVLYGYTF. The CDR3 region has the DNA TGTGCCAGCAGTGATAGGGCAGGGGTTTTGTATGGCTACACCTTC.

The chain combines TRBV13 with TRBJ2-2; D is possibly TRBD2 (6 bases). The CDR3 is 14 residues long. Trimming cost V 8 bases and J 5 bases, with 15 bases left between them. Germline V lookup: CDR1 PRHDT, CDR2 FYEKMQ (reference sequence). CDR3 DNA: TGTGCCAGCCGGGAGTCAGGGAGGACCGGGGAGCTGTTTTTT. It translates to CASRESGRTGELFF. Full variable domain (rest looked up from reference TRBV13 and TRBJ2-2): AAGVIQSPRHLIKEKRETATLKCYPIPRHDTVYWYQQGPGQDPQFLISFYEKMQSDKGSIPDRFSAQQFSDYHSELNMSSLELGDSALYFCASRESGRTGELFFGEGSRLTVL.

The chain recombines TRBV28 with TRBJ2-3; D perhaps matches TRBD1 (7 bases). The CDR3 consists of 15 residues. Per germline, CDR1 MDHEN and CDR2 SYDVKM. The V and J ends lost 7 bases and 5 bases respectively, with 19 bases between them. The chain's CDR3 is CASTPGGSLVDTQYF. The CDR3 DNA sequence: TGTGCCAGCACCCCAGGGGGGTCTCTAGTAGATACGCAGTATTTT.

There are a few counts of this clone. This chain uses TRBV28 with TRBJ1-3, with 7 bases matching TRBD1. The V and J ends lost 5 bases and 0 bases, in that order; junction bases with no gene match: 4. This CDR3 is 15 amino acids long. Germline V gene sequence: CDR1 MDHEN, CDR2 SYDVKM. CDR3 sequence (DNA): TGTGCCAGCAGTGAACAGGGGAGCTCTGGAAACACCATATATTTT. It translates to CASSEQGSSGNTIYF.

This rearrangement joins TRBV2 to TRBJ2-5; D might be TRBD2 (6 bases). The germline V gene has CDR1 SNHLY and CDR2 FYNNEI. This CDR3 is 11 amino acids long. Trimming left V 4 bases short and J 9 bases short, with 9 bases between. CDR3 region: CASSGDLAQYF. In nucleotides, the CDR3 is TGTGCCAGCAGTGGGGACTTGGCCCAGTACTTC.

This chain uses TRBV28 with TRBJ1-2; 8 positions agree with TRBD1. Trimming took 5 bases from V and 0 from J; bases not matched to a gene: 11. CDR3 length equals 17 residues. Germline V lookup: CDR1 MDHEN, CDR2 SYDVKM. The CDR3 here is CASSPFFDRGANYGYTF. In nucleotides, the CDR3 is TGTGCCAGCAGTCCATTTTTTGACAGGGGAGCTAACTATGGCTACACCTTC.

The V gene is TRBV28, the J gene TRBJ1-1; no reliable D call. V lost 4 bases to trimming and J lost 0 bases, with 9 bases between them. CDR3 size: 14 residues. Germline V lookup: CDR1 MDHEN, CDR2 SYDVKM. The CDR3 spells CASSSMGMNTEAFF. As DNA, the CDR3 is TGTGCCAGCAGTTCAATGGGCATGAACACTGAAGCTTTCTTT.

This sequence joins TRBV7-6 and TRBJ2-6; 7 nucleotides align to TRBD2. Germline CDR1 reads SGHVS; CDR2 reads FNYEAQ. This CDR3 region has 16 residues. Trimming at V came to 6 bases and at J to 4 bases, leaving 9 bases not matched to a gene. CDR3 in DNA: TGTGCCAGCAGGGGAGGGACTGGATCCGGGGCCAACGTCCTGACTTTC. Translation: CASRGGTGSGANVLTF.

In DNA, the CDR3 is TGCGCCAGCAGCTTACAGGGGAGAGGCACCGGGGAGCTGTTTTTT. Amino acids: CASSLQGRGTGELFF. The gene calls are TRBV5-1 and TRBJ2-2, with 7 bases matching TRBD1. The germline gives CDR1 SGHRS, CDR2 YFSETQ. V was pared by 2 bases and J by 4 bases, with 5 bases of the junction left unmatched. This CDR3 has 15 amino acids.

This CDR3 reads CASSQGQPGGMNYGYTF. The DNA for the CDR3 is TGTGCCAGCAGCCAAGGTCAGCCAGGGGGGATGAACTATGGCTACACCTTC. The genes are TRBV14 and TRBJ1-2, with TRBD1 matching over 7 bases. The CDR3 extends over 17 amino acids. Looked up from germline, CDR1 is SGHDN and CDR2 is FVKESK. The V gene end was trimmed by 1 base and the J gene end by 2 bases; junction bases not matched to a gene: 10.

V is TRBV29-1 and J is TRBJ1-2; D perhaps matches TRBD1 (6 bases). V was shortened by 0 bases and J by 6 bases, with 17 bases between the two germline ends. Germline V gene sequence: CDR1 SQVTM, CDR2 ANQGSEA. The CDR3 totals 15 residues. CDR3 nucleotide sequence: TGCAGCGTTGAAGAGGATACAGGGCGTCTTCATGGCTACACCTTC. Translating gives CSVEEDTGRLHGYTF.

The chain couples TRBV2 to TRBJ1-6; D gene unclear. Per germline, CDR1 SNHLY and CDR2 FYNNEI. The V gene lost 2 bases and the J gene lost 9 bases, with 8 bases spanning the gap. The CDR3 has 13 residues. The CDR3 DNA reads TGTGCCAGCAGTGAACCAGGTGGTTCACCCCTCCACTTT. Encoded protein: CASSEPGGSPLHF.

In its sample, this clone was seen a few times. The chain recombines TRBV27 with TRBJ1-2; 7 bases are shared with TRBD1. Germline CDR1 is MNHEY and CDR2 is SMNVEV (reference sequence). The V and J ends lost 1 base and 8 bases, in that order; junction bases with no gene match: 7. This CDR3 contains 14 residues. As DNA, the CDR3 is TGTGCCAGCAGTTTATTCGCCGAGGGGGCCGGCTACACCTTC. It codes for CASSLFAEGAGYTF.

The rearrangement uses TRBV7-9 and TRBJ2-2; 7 nucleotides match TRBD1. V was clipped by 6 bases and J by 6 bases; unmatched bases: 10. CDR1 SEHNR and CDR2 FQNEAQ come from the germline V gene (reference sequence). The CDR3 is 15 residues long. The CDR3 bases are TGTGCCAGCAGTCGCTCAAGGGGGCAGGCCGGGGAGCTGTTTTTT. Residues: CASSRSRGQAGELFF.

V is TRBV2 and J is TRBJ1-5; the match to TRBD1 covers 8 bases. The CDR3 spans 14 residues. The germline gives CDR1 SNHLY, CDR2 FYNNEI. Losses at the gene ends were 4 bases for V and 6 bases for J; bases not matched to a gene: 5. The CDR3 reads CASSADRVGQPQHF. CDR3 DNA sequence: TGTGCCAGCAGTGCGGACAGGGTAGGTCAGCCCCAGCATTTT.

This chain uses TRBV4-2 with TRBJ1-2; 7 bases match TRBD1. Germline V gene sequence: CDR1 LGHNA, CDR2 YNFKEQ. J lost 0 bases, V lost 0 bases, and 4 bases had no gene match. The CDR3 consists of 16 residues. The CDR3 DNA reads as TGTGCCAGCAGCCAAGAACAGGGGCGTACTAACTATGGCTACACCTTC. Its protein is CASSQEQGRTNYGYTF.

The V gene is TRBV5-4, the J gene TRBJ2-2; 7 nucleotides match TRBD1. Per the germline V gene, CDR1 is SGHNT and CDR2 is YYREEE (reference sequence). V shed 2 bases, J shed 8 bases, and the junction held 9 bases outside the gene matches. CDR3 length: 15 amino acids. In nucleotides, the CDR3 is TGTGCCAGCAGCTTTGCGACAGGGAAGGGGGGGGAGCTGTTTTTT. Translation gives CASSFATGKGGELFF.

The V gene is TRBV7-2, the J gene TRBJ2-3; 11 positions agree with TRBD2. V shed 1 base, J shed 5 bases, and the junction held 8 bases outside the gene matches. The CDR3 extends over 17 amino acids. The V gene's germline CDR1 is SGHTA and CDR2 FQGNSA. CDR3 sequence reads: CASSLGVSGGAGDTQYF. CDR3 sequence (DNA): TGTGCCAGCAGCTTAGGCGTTAGCGGGGGGGCCGGAGATACGCAGTATTTT.

The chain is built from TRBV9 and TRBJ2-1, with D possibly matching TRBD1 (6 bases). V was pared by 3 bases and J by 5 bases, with 21 bases between. This CDR3 contains 17 residues. Germline loops: CDR1 SGDLS, CDR2 YYNGEE. This CDR3 reads CASSGGDREGVHNEQFF. The DNA for the CDR3 is TGTGCCAGCAGCGGAGGAGATCGCGAGGGGGTTCACAATGAGCAGTTCTTC.

The chain is built from TRBV19 and TRBJ2-2, with a possible D match to TRBD1 (6 bases). Germline CDR1 LNHDA, CDR2 SQIVND (reference sequence). V lost 3 bases and J 5 bases, leaving 13 bases between the germline ends. The CDR3 totals 15 residues. The CDR3 spells CASSITTGTTGELFF. The DNA for the CDR3 is TGTGCCAGTAGTATTACTACAGGGACGACCGGGGAGCTGTTTTTT.

The gene calls are TRBV7-2 and TRBJ2-7; 9 positions agree with TRBD2. After removal of 2 bases from V and 0 bases from J, the junction contained 8 bases not matched to a gene. The CDR3 has 17 amino acids. Germline V lookup: CDR1 SGHTA, CDR2 FQGNSA. CDR3 amino acids: CASSLRGGGARSYEQYF. The CDR3, as DNA: TGTGCCAGCAGCTTAAGGGGCGGGGGGGCCCGCTCCTACGAGCAGTACTTC.

The J gene is TRBJ1-3, the V gene TRBV11-1; D perhaps matches TRBD1 (6 bases). From germline, CDR1 is SGHAT and CDR2 FQDESV (reference sequence). Trimming left V 5 bases short and J 0 bases short, with 14 bases between. This CDR3 is built from 16 residues. The CDR3 coding sequence is TGTGCCAGCAGCGACCGGGACACTTACTCTGGAAACACCATATATTTT. Translated, it gives CASSDRDTYSGNTIYF.

V is TRBV28 and J is TRBJ1-4; no clear D gene. The CDR3 has 16 residues. V was shortened by 3 bases and J by 0 bases, with 11 bases between the two germline ends. CDR1 is MDHEN, CDR2 SYDVKM, per germline. CDR3 region: CASSFVSTATNEKLFF. CDR3 coding DNA: TGTGCCAGCAGTTTTGTCTCGACTGCAACTAATGAAAAACTGTTTTTT.